This TCR beta chain is from a study of blood T cells in healthy people across ages. Study details: The capture of about one barcoded beta molecule per two T cells was achieved by template switching. Study conclusions and caveats: Long-lived donors had more naive CD4+ cells and higher diversity than aged donors. CMV infection status of these donors was not known.

Details on this clonotype: The antigen remains undetermined.

Then a second PCR, running about 7 to 11 cycles, was carried out with a sample-barcoded 5' primer and a J-beta primer mix. There were at least 2.5 million CDR3-containing paired-end reads obtained from each sample. TCRdb re-analysed the 5' RACE reads in MiXCR, keeping a single row per CDR3 protein. This table holds hundreds of thousands of distinct CDR3 sequences, around 45% found once. The specimen was blood. This clonotype was sampled from a man aged 55 to 69 in good health.

The DNA of the CDR3 is TGTGCCAGCAGTTCACAAAGGACAGGGCGGCATCAGCCCCAGCATTTT. This codes for CASSSQRTGRHQPQHF. The chain combines TRBV6-2 or TRBV6-3 with TRBJ1-5; 8 positions match TRBD1. This CDR3 has 16 amino acids. V trimming: 4 bases; J trimming: 5 bases; junction bases outside the gene matches: 10. Germline CDR1 reads MNHEY; CDR2 reads SVGEGT.